What follows describes a single T cell receptor beta chain. This entry belongs to a study of T cell responses to AZD1222 COVID-19 vaccine. Produced via immunoSEQ multiplex PCR; TCRdb's table is partial and in-frame only. The sample consists of some 180,000 clones, 80% to 95% of them appearing once. This CDR3 has 15 residues. Germline CDR1 LNHDA, CDR2 SQIVND (reference sequence). V was clipped by 6 bases and J by 2 bases; unmatched bases: 7. The receptor comes from an adult in good health. The source was peripheral blood, collected on day 0 of AZD1222 vaccination. This rearrangement joins TRBV19 to TRBJ1-5, with TRBD1 identical over 7 bases. The CDR3 sequence is CASRADRDGNQPQHF. Written as DNA, the CDR3 is TGTGCCAGTAGAGCCGACAGGGATGGCAATCAGCCCCAGCATTTT.